This record covers a single T cell receptor (beta chain). The antigen remains undetermined. A read error may produce the germline difference seen at one junction end. Uncontrolled infection, other autoimmune disease, pregnancy or lactation led to exclusion. TCR beta CDR3 regions were amplified from RNA. HTBI primers drove first-round RT-PCR of the TCR CDR3. Via MiXCR, TCRdb re-called the multiplex PCR reads, giving one row per CDR3 protein. The sample shows approximately 590,000 distinct CDR3 sequences, 46% of them seen only once. Germline V gene data show CDR1 as SNHLY and CDR2 as FYNNEI. CDR3 size: 12 residues. This sample stems from a study of T cells in Graves' hyperthyroidism and ophthalmopathy. The study's findings and limits: Classification by a 13 V-J model distinguished ophthalmopathy from stable hyperthyroidism. Most clonotypes expanded in the thyroid (above 0.001) were also present in blood.

This TCR came from a woman in her late teens or twenties with Graves' hyperthyroidism. Sequencing was carried out using peripheral blood or thyroid tissue (not recorded which). This chain connects TRBV2 to TRBJ2-6; weak D call: TRBD1 (6 bases). The CDR3 nucleotides are TGTGCCAGCCTCTCAGGGGACAACGTCCTGACTTTC. This sequence encodes CASLSGDNVLTF.